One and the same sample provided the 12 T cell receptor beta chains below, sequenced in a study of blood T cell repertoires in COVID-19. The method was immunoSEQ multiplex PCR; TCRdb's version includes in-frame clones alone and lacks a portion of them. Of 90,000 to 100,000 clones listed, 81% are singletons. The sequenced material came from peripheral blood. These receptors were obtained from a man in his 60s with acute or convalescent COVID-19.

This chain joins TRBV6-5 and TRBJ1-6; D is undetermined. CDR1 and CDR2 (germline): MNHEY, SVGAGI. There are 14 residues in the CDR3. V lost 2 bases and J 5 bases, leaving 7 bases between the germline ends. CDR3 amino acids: CASSYGHNNSPLHF. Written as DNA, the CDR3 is TGTGCCAGCAGTTACGGTCACAATAATTCACCCCTCCACTTT.

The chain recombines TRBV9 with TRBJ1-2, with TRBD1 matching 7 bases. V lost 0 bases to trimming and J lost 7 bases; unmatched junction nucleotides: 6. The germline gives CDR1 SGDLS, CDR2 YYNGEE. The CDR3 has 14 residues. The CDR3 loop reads CASSVADRVTGYTF. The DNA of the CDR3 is TGTGCCAGCAGCGTAGCTGACAGGGTCACTGGCTACACCTTC.

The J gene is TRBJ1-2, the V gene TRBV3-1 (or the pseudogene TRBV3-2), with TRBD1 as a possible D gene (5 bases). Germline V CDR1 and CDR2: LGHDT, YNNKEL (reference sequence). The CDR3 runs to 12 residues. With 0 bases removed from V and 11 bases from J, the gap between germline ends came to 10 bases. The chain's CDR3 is CASSQDVGGYTF. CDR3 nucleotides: TGTGCCAGCAGCCAAGACGTGGGGGGGTACACCTTC.

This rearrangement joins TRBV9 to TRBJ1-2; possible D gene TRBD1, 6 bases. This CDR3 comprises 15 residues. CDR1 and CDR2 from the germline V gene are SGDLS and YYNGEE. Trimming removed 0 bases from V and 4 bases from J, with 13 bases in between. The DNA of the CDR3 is TGTGCCAGCAGCGTAGGAGGGGGTCCTACCTATGGCTACACCTTC. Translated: CASSVGGGPTYGYTF. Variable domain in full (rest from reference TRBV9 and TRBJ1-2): DSGVTQTPKHLITATGQRVTLRCSPRSGDLSVYWYQQSLDQGLQFLIQYYNGEERAKGNILERFSAQQFPDLHSELNLSSLELGDSALYFCASSVGGGPTYGYTFGSGTRLTVV.

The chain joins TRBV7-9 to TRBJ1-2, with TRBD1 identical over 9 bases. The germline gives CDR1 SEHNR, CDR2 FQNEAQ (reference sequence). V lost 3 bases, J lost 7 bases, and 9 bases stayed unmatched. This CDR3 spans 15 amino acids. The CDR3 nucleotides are TGTGCCAGCAGCTTCGGAATCACAGGGGGCACTGGCTACACCTTC. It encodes CASSFGITGGTGYTF. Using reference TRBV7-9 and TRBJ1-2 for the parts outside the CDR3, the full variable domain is DTGVSQNPRHKITKRGQNVTFRCDPISEHNRLYWYRQTLGQGPEFLTYFQNEAQLEKSRLLSDRFSAERPKGSFSTLEIQRTEQGDSAMYLCASSFGITGGTGYTFGSGTRLTVV.

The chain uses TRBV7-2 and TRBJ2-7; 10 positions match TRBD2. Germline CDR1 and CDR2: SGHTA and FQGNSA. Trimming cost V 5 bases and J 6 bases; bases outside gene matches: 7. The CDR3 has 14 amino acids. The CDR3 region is CASSHPSGRGEQYF. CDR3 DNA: TGTGCCAGCAGCCACCCTAGCGGGAGAGGCGAGCAGTACTTC.

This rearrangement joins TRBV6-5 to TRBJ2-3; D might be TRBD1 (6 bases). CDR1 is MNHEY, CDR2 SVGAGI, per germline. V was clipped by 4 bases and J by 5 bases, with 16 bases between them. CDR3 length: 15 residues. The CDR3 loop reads CASSWRGGSLDTQYF. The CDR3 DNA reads TGTGCCAGCAGTTGGCGAGGGGGAAGTTTAGATACGCAGTATTTT.

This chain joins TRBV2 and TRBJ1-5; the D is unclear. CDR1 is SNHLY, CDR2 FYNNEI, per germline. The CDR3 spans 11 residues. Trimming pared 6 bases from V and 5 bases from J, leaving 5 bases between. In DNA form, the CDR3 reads TGTGCCAGCAGGAGGGATCAGCCCCAGCATTTT. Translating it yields CASRRDQPQHF.

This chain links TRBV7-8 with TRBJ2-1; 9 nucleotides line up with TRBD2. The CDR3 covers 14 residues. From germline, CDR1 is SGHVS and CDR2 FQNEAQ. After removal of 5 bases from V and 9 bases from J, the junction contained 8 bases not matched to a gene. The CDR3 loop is CASSHLAGIFEQFF. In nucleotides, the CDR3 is TGTGCCAGCAGCCATCTAGCGGGGATATTTGAGCAGTTCTTC.

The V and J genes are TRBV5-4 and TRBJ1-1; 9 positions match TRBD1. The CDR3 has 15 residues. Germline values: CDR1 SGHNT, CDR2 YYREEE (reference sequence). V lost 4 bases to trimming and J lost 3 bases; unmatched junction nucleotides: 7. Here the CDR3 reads CASSPPGTGYTEAFF. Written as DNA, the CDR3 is TGTGCCAGCAGCCCACCAGGGACAGGGTACACTGAAGCTTTCTTT.

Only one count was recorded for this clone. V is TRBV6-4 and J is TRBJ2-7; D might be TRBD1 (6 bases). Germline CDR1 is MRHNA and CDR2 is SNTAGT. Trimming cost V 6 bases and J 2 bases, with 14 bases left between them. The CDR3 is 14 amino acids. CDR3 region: CASRTYRAPYEQYF. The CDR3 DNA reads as TGTGCCAGCAGGACGTACAGGGCCCCCTACGAGCAGTACTTC.

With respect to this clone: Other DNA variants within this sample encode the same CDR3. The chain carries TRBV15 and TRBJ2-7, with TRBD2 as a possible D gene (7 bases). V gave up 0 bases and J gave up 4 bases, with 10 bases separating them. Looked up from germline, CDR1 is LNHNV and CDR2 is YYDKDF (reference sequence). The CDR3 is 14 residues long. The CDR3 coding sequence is TGTGCCACCAGCAGAGAAGGGGGAGGGTACGAGCAGTACTTC. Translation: CATSREGGGYEQYF.